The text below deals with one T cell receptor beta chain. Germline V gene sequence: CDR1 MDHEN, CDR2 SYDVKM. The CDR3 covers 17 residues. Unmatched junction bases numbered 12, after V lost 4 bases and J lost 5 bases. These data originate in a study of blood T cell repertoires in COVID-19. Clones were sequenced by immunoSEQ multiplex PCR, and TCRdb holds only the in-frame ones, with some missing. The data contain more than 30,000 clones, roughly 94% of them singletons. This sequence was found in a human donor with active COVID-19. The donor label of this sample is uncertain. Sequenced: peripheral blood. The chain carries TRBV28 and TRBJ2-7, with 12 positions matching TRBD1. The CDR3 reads CASSWPTGTGGEDEQYF. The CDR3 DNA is TGTGCCAGCAGTTGGCCAACCGGGACAGGGGGCGAAGACGAGCAGTACTTC.